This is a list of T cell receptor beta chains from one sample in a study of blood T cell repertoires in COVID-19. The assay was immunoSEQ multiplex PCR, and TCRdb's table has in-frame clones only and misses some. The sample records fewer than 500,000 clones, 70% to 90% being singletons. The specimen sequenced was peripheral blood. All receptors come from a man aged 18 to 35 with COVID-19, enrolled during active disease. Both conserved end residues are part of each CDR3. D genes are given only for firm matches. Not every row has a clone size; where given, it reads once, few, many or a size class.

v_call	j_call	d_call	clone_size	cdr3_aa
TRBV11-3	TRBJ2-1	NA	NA	CASSPTPTQVNEQFF
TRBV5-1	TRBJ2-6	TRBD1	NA	CASSLMTGSGAGANVLTF
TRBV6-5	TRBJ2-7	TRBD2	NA	CASSYGGRAYEQYF
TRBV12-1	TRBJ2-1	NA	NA	CASSRSCNEQFF
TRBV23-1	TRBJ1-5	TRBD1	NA	CASSLTGGNQPQHF
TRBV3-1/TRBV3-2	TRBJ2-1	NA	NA	CASSQAAGVGGEQFF
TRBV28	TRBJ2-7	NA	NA	CASSPGSYEQYF
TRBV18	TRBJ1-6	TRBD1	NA	CASSPSPGQGFDFYNSPLHF
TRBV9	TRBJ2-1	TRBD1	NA	CASSVGGTGGYNEQFF
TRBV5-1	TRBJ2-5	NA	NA	CASLQGSSIGETQYF
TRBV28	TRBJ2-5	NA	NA	CASSLNLGTFIQETQYF
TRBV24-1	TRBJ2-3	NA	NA	CATSDLATDTQYF
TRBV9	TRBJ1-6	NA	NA	CASSVAQGRNSPLHF
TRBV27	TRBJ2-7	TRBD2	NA	CASSLSAGDYEQYF
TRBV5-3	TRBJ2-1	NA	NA	CARSPWREQFF
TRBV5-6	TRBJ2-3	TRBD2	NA	CASSFQGLAATQYF
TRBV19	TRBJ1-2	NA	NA	CASTLKGGLNNGYTF
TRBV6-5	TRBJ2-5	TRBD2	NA	CASSRLAGAPETQYF
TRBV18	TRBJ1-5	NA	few	CASSSGERQPQHF
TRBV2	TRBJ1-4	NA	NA	CASSDLRDAGFNEKGKLFF
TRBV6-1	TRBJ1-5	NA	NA	CASSDRGEVNQPQHF
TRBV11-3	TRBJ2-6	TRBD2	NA	CASSIRQGLARGANVLTF
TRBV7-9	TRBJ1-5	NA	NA	CASSLDRGRGNQPQHF
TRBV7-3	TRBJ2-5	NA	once	CASSLTDYETQYF